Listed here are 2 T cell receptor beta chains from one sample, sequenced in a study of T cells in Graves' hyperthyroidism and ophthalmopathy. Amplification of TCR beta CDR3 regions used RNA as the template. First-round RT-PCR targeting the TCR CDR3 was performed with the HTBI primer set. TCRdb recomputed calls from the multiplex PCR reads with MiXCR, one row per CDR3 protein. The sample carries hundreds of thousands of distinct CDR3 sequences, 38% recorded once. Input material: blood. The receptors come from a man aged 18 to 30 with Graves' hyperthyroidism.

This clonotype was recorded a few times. DNA for the CDR3: TGCGCCAGCAGCTGGGGACCGGATTATAATTCACCCCTCCACTTT. Residues: CASSWGPDYNSPLHF. This chain joins TRBV5-1 and TRBJ1-6; perhaps TRBD1 as D (5 bases). Trimming shortened V by 3 bases and J by 4 bases, and 11 bases separated the two germline ends. Germline CDR1 reads SGHRS; CDR2 reads YFSETQ. The CDR3 is 15 amino acids.

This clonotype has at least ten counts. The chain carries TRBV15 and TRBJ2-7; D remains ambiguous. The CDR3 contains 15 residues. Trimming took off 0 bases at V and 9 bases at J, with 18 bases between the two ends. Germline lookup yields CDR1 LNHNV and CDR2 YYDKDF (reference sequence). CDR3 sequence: CATSRDPALKSGQYF. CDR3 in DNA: TGTGCCACCAGCAGAGATCCCGCCTTGAAATCCGGGCAGTACTTC.